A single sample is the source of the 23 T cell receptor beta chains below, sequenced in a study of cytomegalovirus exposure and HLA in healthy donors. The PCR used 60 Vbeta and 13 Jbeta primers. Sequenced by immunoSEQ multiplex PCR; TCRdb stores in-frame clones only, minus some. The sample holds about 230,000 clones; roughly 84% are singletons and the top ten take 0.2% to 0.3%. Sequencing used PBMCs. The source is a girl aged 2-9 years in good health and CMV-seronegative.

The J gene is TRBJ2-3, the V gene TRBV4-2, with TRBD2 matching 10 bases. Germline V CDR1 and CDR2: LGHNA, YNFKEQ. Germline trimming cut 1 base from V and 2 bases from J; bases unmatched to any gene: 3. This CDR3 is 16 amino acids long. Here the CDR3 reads CASSQVGTSDTDTQYF. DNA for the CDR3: TGTGCCAGCAGCCAAGTTGGGACTAGCGACACAGATACGCAGTATTTT.

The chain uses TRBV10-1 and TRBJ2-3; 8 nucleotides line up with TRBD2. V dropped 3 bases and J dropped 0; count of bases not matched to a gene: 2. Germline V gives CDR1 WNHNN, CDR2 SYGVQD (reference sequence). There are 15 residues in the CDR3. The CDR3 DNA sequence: TGCGCCAGCAGTGAAGGCGGGAGGAGCACAGATACGCAGTATTTT. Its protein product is CASSEGGRSTDTQYF.

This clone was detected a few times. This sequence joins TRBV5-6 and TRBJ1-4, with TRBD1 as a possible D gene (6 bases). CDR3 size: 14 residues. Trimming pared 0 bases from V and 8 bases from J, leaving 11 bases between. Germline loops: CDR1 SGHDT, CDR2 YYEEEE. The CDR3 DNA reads TGTGCCAGCAGCTTGGGGGGAGGGGGGGAAAAACTGTTTTTT. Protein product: CASSLGGGGEKLFF.

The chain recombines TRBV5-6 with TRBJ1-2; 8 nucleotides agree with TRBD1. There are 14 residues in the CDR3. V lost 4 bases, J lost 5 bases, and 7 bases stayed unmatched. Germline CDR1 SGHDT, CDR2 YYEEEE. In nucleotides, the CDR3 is TGTGCCAGCAGCCAAGGACAGGGAACTTATGGCTACACCTTC. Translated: CASSQGQGTYGYTF.

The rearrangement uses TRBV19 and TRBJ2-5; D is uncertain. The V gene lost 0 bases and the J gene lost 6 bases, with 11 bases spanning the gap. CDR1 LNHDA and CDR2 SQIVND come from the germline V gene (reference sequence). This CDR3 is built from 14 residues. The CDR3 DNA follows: TGTGCCAGTAGTATAGATCGGTCGGAGAAGACCCAGTACTTC. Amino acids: CASSIDRSEKTQYF.

The CDR3 loop reads CASSPPARGGLGNEQFF. The DNA for the CDR3 is TGTGCCAGCTCACCACCGGCGCGCGGGGGCTTGGGAAATGAGCAGTTCTTC. This sequence joins TRBV18 and TRBJ2-1; TRBD2 might be the D (7 bases). The CDR3 totals 17 residues. The germline gives CDR1 KGHSH, CDR2 LQKENI. V lost 0 bases and J 7 bases, leaving 19 bases between the germline ends.

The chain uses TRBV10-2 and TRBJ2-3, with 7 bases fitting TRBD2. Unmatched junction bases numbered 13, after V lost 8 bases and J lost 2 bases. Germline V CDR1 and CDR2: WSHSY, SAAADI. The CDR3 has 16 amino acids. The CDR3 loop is CASSLGSGVHTDTQYF. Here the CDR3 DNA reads TGCGCCAGCTCCCTAGGGAGCGGGGTACACACAGATACGCAGTATTTT.

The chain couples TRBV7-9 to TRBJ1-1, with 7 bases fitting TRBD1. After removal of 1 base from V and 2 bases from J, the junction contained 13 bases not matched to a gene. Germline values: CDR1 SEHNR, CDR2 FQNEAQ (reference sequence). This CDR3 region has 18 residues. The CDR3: CASSLGVLGQAINTEAFF. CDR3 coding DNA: TGTGCCAGCAGCTTAGGCGTTCTTGGACAGGCGATTAACACTGAAGCTTTCTTT.

CDR3 DNA: TGCGCCAGCAGTGACCCCGGACTCCGCACAGATACGCAGTATTTT. Its translation is CASSDPGLRTDTQYF. The chain links TRBV10-1 to TRBJ2-3; tentatively, D is TRBD2 (5 bases). Germline V gives CDR1 WNHNN, CDR2 SYGVQD (reference sequence). Trimming cost V 3 bases and J 1 base, with 11 bases left between them. The CDR3 totals 15 residues.

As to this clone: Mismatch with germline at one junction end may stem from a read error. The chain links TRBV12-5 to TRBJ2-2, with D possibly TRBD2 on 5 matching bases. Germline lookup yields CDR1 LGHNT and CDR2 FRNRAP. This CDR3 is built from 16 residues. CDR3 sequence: CTSGLLWYSVTGELFF. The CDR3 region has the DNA TGTACTAGTGGTTTGCTTTGGTATAGTGTCACCGGGGAGCTGTTTTTT.

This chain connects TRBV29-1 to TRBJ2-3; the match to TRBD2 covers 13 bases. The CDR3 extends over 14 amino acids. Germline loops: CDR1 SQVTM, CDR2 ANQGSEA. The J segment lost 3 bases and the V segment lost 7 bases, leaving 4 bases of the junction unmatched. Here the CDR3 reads CSGTSGSSTDTQYF. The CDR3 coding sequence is TGCAGCGGGACTAGCGGGAGTAGTACAGATACGCAGTATTTT.

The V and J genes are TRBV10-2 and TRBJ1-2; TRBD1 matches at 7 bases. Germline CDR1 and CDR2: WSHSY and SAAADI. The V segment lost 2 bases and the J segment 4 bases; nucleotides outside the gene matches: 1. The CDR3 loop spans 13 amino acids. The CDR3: CASSEDRAYGYTF. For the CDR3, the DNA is TGCGCCAGCAGTGAGGACAGGGCCTATGGCTACACCTTC.

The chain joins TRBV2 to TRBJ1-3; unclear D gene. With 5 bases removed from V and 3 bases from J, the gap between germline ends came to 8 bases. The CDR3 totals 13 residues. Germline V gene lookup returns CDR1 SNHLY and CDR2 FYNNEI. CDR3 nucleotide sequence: TGTGCCAGCAGTCGTCAGCGTGGAAACACCATATATTTT. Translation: CASSRQRGNTIYF.

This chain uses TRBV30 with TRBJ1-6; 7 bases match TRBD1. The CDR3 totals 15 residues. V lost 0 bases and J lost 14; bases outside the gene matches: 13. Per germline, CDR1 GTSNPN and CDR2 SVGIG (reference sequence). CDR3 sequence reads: CAWSVRLQGIGSLHF. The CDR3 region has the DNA TGTGCCTGGAGTGTACGGTTACAGGGGATTGGGTCCCTCCACTTT. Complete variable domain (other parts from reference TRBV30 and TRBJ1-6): SQTIHQWPATLVQPVGSPLSLECTVEGTSNPNLYWYRQAAGRGLQLLFYSVGIGQISSEVPQNLSASRPQDRQFILSSKKLLLSDSGFYLCAWSVRLQGIGSLHFGNGTRLTVT.

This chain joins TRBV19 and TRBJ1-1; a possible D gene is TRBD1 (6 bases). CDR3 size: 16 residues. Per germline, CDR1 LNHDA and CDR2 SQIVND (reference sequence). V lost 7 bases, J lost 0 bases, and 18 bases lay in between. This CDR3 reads CASNVGQHNMNTEAFF. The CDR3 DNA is TGTGCCAGTAACGTTGGACAGCACAACATGAACACTGAAGCTTTCTTT.

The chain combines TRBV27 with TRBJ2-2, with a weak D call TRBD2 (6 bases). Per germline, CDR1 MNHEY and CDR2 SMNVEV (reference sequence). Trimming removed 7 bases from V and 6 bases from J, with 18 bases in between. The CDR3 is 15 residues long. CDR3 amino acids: CASKKGGKRAGELFF. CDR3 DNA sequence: TGTGCCAGCAAGAAAGGCGGGAAGAGGGCCGGGGAGCTGTTTTTT.

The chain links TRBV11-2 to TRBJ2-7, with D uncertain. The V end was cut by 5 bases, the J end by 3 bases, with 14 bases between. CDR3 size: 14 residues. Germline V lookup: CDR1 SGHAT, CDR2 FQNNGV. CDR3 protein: CASSPTVGVYEQYF. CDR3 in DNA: TGTGCCAGCAGCCCTACCGTTGGAGTCTACGAGCAGTACTTC.

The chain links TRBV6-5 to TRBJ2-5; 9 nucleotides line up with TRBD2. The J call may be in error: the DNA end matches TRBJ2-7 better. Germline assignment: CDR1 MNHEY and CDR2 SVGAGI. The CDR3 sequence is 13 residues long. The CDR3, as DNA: TGTGCCAGCGGACTAGCGCTCTCCTACGAGCAGTACTTC. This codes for CASGLALSYEQYF.

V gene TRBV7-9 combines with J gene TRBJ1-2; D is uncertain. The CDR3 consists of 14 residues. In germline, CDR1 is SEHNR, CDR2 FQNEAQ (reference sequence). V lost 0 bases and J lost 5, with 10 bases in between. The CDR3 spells CASSLAAGGYGYTF. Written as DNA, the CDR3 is TGTGCCAGCAGCTTAGCAGCGGGAGGGTATGGCTACACCTTC.

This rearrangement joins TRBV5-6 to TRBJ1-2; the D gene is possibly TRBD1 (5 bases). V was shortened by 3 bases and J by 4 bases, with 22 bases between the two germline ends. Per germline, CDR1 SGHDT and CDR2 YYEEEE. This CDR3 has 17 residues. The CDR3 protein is CASSSITLQTVPYGYTF. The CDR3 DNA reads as TGTGCCAGCAGCTCGATAACATTACAGACAGTCCCCTATGGCTACACCTTC.

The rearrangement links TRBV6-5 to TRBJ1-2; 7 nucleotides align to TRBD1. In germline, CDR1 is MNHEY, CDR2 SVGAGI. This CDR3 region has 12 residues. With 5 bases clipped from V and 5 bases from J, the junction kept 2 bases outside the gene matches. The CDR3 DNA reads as TGTGCCAGCAGTAGACAGGGATATGGCTACACCTTC. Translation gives CASSRQGYGYTF.

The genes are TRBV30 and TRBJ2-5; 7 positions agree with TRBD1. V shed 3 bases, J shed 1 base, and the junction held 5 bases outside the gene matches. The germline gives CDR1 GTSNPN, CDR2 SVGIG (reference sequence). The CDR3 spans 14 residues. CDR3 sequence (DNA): TGTGCCTGGAGCCAAAGACAGGGCCAAGAGACCCAGTACTTC. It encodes CAWSQRQGQETQYF.

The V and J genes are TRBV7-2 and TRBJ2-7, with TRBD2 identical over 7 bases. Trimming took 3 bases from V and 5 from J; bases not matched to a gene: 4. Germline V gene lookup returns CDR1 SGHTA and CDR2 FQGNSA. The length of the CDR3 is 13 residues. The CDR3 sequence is CASSFRAGHEQYF. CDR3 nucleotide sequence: TGTGCCAGCAGCTTTCGAGCGGGACACGAGCAGTACTTC.